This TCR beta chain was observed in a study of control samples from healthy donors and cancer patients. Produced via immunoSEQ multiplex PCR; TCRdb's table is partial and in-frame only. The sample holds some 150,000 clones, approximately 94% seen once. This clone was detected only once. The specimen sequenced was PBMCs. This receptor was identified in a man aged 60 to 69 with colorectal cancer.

CDR3 region: CASSLDWQSYNEQFF. The CDR3 nucleotides are TGTGCCAGCAGCTTAGATTGGCAGAGCTACAATGAGCAGTTCTTC. The chain links TRBV11-3 to TRBJ2-1, with unresolved D. Germline values: CDR1 SGHNT, CDR2 YENEEA. The CDR3 has 15 amino acids. The V end was cut by 0 bases, the J end by 3 bases, with 9 bases between. Based on the CDR3 plus reference TRBV11-3 and TRBJ2-1, the full variable domain is EAGVVQSPRYKIIEKKQPVAFWCNPISGHNTLYWYLQNLGQGPELLIRYENEEAVDDSQLPKDRFSAERLKGVDSTLKIQPAELGDSAVYLCASSLDWQSYNEQFFGPGTRLTVL.